The 24 T cell receptor beta chains below all came from one sample that was sequenced in a study of beta chain features in type 1 diabetes. The authors reverse transcribed all of the isolated RNA, so sequencing captured expressed TCRB transcripts. TCRdb's table, derived via immunoSEQ multiplex PCR, lists solely in-frame clones and lacks some. This table holds 900,000 or so clones, 15% to 20% found once. Source material: naive CD4+ T cells from blood. Receptors were obtained from a woman between 18 and 29 years old in good health.

This clone was observed a handful of times. The rearrangement joins TRBV4-3 to TRBJ2-5; D could derive from TRBD1 or TRBD2 (6 bases each). Germline V CDR1 and CDR2: LGHNA, YSLEER. Trimming shortened V by 1 base and J by 4 bases, and 13 bases separated the two germline ends. The CDR3 is 15 residues long. CDR3 DNA sequence: TGCGCCAGCAGCCAAGTAGGGGGAGGACGAGAGACCCAGTACTTC. This encodes CASSQVGGGRETQYF.

Only a few counts were recorded for this clone. The genes are TRBV15 and TRBJ1-2, with D uncertain. V was cut by 0 bases and J by 5 bases, with 19 bases left in between. CDR1 and CDR2 from the germline V gene are LNHNV and YYDKDF (reference sequence). The CDR3 is made up of 17 amino acids. Here the CDR3 DNA reads TGTGCCACCAGCAGAGATTCGGGTACAGCCAGGCGGTATGGCTACACCTTC. Protein: CATSRDSGTARRYGYTF.

This clone has more than one count but fewer than ten. The chain has TRBV6-6 and TRBJ2-7; 7 positions agree with TRBD1. J gave up 1 base and V 5 bases, and 5 bases lay outside the gene matches. The germline V gene encodes CDR1 MNHNY and CDR2 SVGAGI (reference sequence). The CDR3 consists of 14 residues. Here the CDR3 DNA reads TGTGCCAGCAGTCCGAGACAGGGATCCTACGAGCAGTACTTC. It encodes CASSPRQGSYEQYF.

The chain employs TRBV7-2 and TRBJ2-7; D perhaps matches TRBD1 (5 bases). CDR3 length equals 13 residues. V shed 5 bases and J shed 2 bases, with 10 bases lying between them. In germline, CDR1 is SGHTA, CDR2 FQGNSA. The CDR3 nucleotides are TGTGCCAGCAGCGTAGGGGTAGCCTACGAGCAGTACTTC. Its protein product is CASSVGVAYEQYF.

This clone turned up a few times. The rearrangement uses TRBV7-2 and TRBJ2-1, with a weak D call TRBD2 (6 bases). CDR3 size: 15 residues. CDR1 is SGHTA and CDR2 is FQGNSA in the germline V gene. V was clipped by 2 bases and J by 2 bases, with 10 bases between them. In nucleotides, the CDR3 is TGTGCCAGCAGCTTAAACGGGAGACCCTACAATGAGCAGTTCTTC. The encoded protein is CASSLNGRPYNEQFF.

This clone has just a few counts. CDR3 residues: CASSQISTDTQYF. CDR3 nucleotide sequence: TGTGCCAGCTCACAAATTAGCACAGATACGCAGTATTTT. V usage is TRBV18 and J usage is TRBJ2-3; D is ambiguous. Trimming stripped 4 bases from V and 0 bases from J, with 5 bases between. Germline CDR1 is KGHSH and CDR2 is LQKENI. This CDR3 is 13 amino acids long.

This clone was detected a few times. The rearrangement uses TRBV5-6 and TRBJ2-3; tentative D call: TRBD2 (5 bases). The CDR3 is 17 residues long. Germline loops: CDR1 SGHDT, CDR2 YYEEEE. With 0 bases removed from V and 0 bases from J, the gap between germline ends came to 14 bases. CDR3 bases: TGTGCCAGCAGCTTGGTACGCAGCGGAACTAGCACAGATACGCAGTATTTT. Protein: CASSLVRSGTSTDTQYF.

This clone was observed a handful of times. The chain links TRBV4-2 to TRBJ2-1; TRBD2 matches at 9 bases. This CDR3 contains 14 residues. V shed 2 bases, J shed 9 bases, and the junction held 5 bases outside the gene matches. Germline V gene data show CDR1 as LGHNA and CDR2 as YNFKEQ. The CDR3 loop is CASSQWGLAAEQFF. The CDR3 nucleotides are TGTGCCAGCAGCCAATGGGGACTAGCAGCTGAGCAGTTCTTC.

This rearrangement joins TRBV28 to TRBJ2-5, with 7 bases aligning to TRBD2. Germline CDR1 is MDHEN and CDR2 is SYDVKM. The CDR3 is 16 residues long. The trim removed 4 bases at V and 5 bases at J, leaving 13 bases unmatched. The CDR3 sequence: CASSSVLAGAGETQYF. The CDR3 nucleotides are TGTGCCAGCAGTTCCGTTCTGGCGGGAGCTGGGGAGACCCAGTACTTC.

This clone was seen only a few times. The rearrangement uses TRBV6-1 and TRBJ1-4; D is uncertain. The V end lost 7 bases, the J end lost 14 bases, and 23 bases lay between the germline ends. The V gene's germline CDR1 is MNHNS and CDR2 SASEGT. The CDR3 spans 14 residues. The CDR3 reads CASTQGQAKGVLFF. For the CDR3, the DNA is TGTGCCAGCACCCAAGGCCAGGCGAAGGGTGTCCTGTTTTTT.

This clone showed up just a few times. The chain uses TRBV18 and TRBJ1-2, with D uncertain. The CDR3 runs to 14 residues. The V and J ends lost 0 bases and 2 bases respectively, with 7 bases between them. Germline CDR1 and CDR2: KGHSH and LQKENI. CDR3 nucleotide sequence: TGTGCCAGCTCACCACCGTCGGGGAACTATGGCTACACCTTC. Translation: CASSPPSGNYGYTF.

The chain recombines TRBV10-3 with TRBJ1-5; the D is unclear. The CDR3 sequence is 16 residues long. Germline CDR1 ENHRY, CDR2 SYGVKD. V gave up 3 bases and J gave up 5 bases, with 17 bases separating them. In nucleotides, the CDR3 is TGTGCCATCAGTGATAGTAAGAGCATACACGATCAGCCCCAGCATTTT. It is translated as CAISDSKSIHDQPQHF.

The chain combines TRBV7-9 with TRBJ2-2; 13 nucleotides line up with TRBD2. Germline V lookup: CDR1 SEHNR, CDR2 FQNEAQ (reference sequence). V dropped 5 bases and J dropped 4; count of bases not matched to a gene: 10. The CDR3 has 18 residues. The CDR3 DNA reads as TGTGCCAGCAGCCCAGGGACTAGCGGGACCTCGATCACCGGGGAGCTGTTTTTT. Translated, it gives CASSPGTSGTSITGELFF.

A few counts support this clone. The chain links TRBV2 to TRBJ1-2; 7 bases match TRBD1. The J segment lost 8 bases and the V segment lost 9 bases, leaving 9 bases of the junction unmatched. The CDR3 totals 12 residues. Germline V gene sequence: CDR1 SNHLY, CDR2 FYNNEI. CDR3 nucleotide sequence: TGTGCCAGTTCCCGGGACAGAGGAGGCTACACCTTC. It is translated as CASSRDRGGYTF.

This clone was counted a few times. This chain links TRBV7-6 with TRBJ2-7; D possibly uses TRBD1 or TRBD2 (5 bases each). CDR1 and CDR2 (germline): SGHVS, FNYEAQ. The length of the CDR3 is 15 residues. V dropped 4 bases and J dropped 3 bases, with 16 bases sitting between them. The DNA for the CDR3 is TGTGCCAGCAGCTCCGCCTGGGGACCTGTCTACGAGCAGTACTTC. Amino acids: CASSSAWGPVYEQYF. The full variable domain, with the rest looked up from reference TRBV7-6 and TRBJ2-7, is GAGVSQSPRYKVTKRGQDVALRCDPISGHVSLYWYRQALGQGPEFLTYFNYEAQQDKSGLPNDRFSAERPEGSISTLTIQRTEQRDSAMYRCASSSAWGPVYEQYFGPGTRLTVT.

The sample holds a few counts of this clone. The gene calls are TRBV7-2 and TRBJ2-7; TRBD1 aligns across 9 bases. This CDR3 is built from 14 residues. Per the germline V gene, CDR1 is SGHTA and CDR2 is FQGNSA. The V and J ends lost 3 bases and 4 bases, in that order; junction bases with no gene match: 4. In DNA form, the CDR3 reads TGTGCCAGCAGCTTCTTACAGGGGGCTTACGAGCAGTACTTC. It encodes CASSFLQGAYEQYF.

This rearrangement joins TRBV7-9 to TRBJ2-1; D remains ambiguous. The CDR3 totals 15 residues. V was trimmed by 3 bases and J by 4 bases, leaving 13 bases between them. The germline gives CDR1 SEHNR, CDR2 FQNEAQ (reference sequence). CDR3 loop: CASSFPQTGYNEQFF. CDR3 bases: TGTGCCAGCAGCTTTCCCCAGACTGGGTACAATGAGCAGTTCTTC.

This clone was seen more than once but under ten times. The J gene is TRBJ2-7, the V gene TRBV7-2; D is ambiguous. The germline CDR1 and CDR2 sequences are SGHTA and FQGNSA. The V and J ends lost 6 bases and 2 bases respectively, with 11 bases between them. The CDR3 spans 13 residues. In DNA form, the CDR3 reads TGTGCCAGCAGTCGGATACCCACCTACGAGCAGTACTTC. Its translation: CASSRIPTYEQYF.

This sequence joins TRBV4-2 and TRBJ1-3; possibly TRBD1 for D (6 bases). The CDR3 has 15 amino acids. Trimming shortened V by 4 bases and J by 0 bases, and 10 bases separated the two germline ends. Germline CDR1 LGHNA, CDR2 YNFKEQ. The CDR3 region has the DNA TGTGCCAGCAGCCTTACAGGGTACTCTGGAAACACCATATATTTT. The encoded protein is CASSLTGYSGNTIYF.

The chain employs TRBV9 and TRBJ2-3, with unresolved D. Germline-derived CDR1 and CDR2 are SGDLS and YYNGEE. The V gene lost 0 bases and the J gene lost 4 bases, with 15 bases spanning the gap. The CDR3 has 16 amino acids. The CDR3 DNA follows: TGTGCCAGCAGCGTAGGGCCAGCAAATCTAGCAGATACGCAGTATTTT. Translated: CASSVGPANLADTQYF.

V and J are TRBV27 and TRBJ2-6, with 7 positions matching TRBD1. This CDR3 has 15 residues. From germline, CDR1 is MNHEY and CDR2 SMNVEV (reference sequence). The junction had 3 bases not matched to a gene; V was cut back by 7 bases and J by 0 bases. CDR3 nucleotide sequence: TGTGCCAGCATGGGACAGATCTCTGGGGCCAACGTCCTGACTTTC. Its protein product is CASMGQISGANVLTF.

The rearrangement links TRBV7-9 to TRBJ1-1, with D perhaps matching TRBD1 (5 bases). Trimming stripped 6 bases from V and 7 bases from J, with 18 bases between. This CDR3 is built from 14 residues. Germline V lookup: CDR1 SEHNR, CDR2 FQNEAQ (reference sequence). The CDR3: CASSLLGLQDEAFF. DNA of the CDR3: TGTGCCAGCAGTTTGCTTGGGCTACAGGATGAAGCTTTCTTT.

The table lists this clone with a few counts. The sample contains more than one DNA sequence encoding this CDR3. The chain joins TRBV6-5 to TRBJ2-3; TRBD2 agrees at 9 bases. V dropped 0 bases and J dropped 3; count of bases not matched to a gene: 1. The germline CDR1 and CDR2 sequences are MNHEY and SVGAGI. The CDR3 totals 15 residues. The CDR3 reads CASSYSLAGTDTQYF. DNA of the CDR3: TGTGCCAGCAGTTACTCTCTAGCGGGGACAGATACGCAGTATTTT.

This clone has just a few counts. V and J are TRBV27 and TRBJ2-3; maybe TRBD2 (6 bases). The CDR3 length is 14 residues. The V gene's germline CDR1 is MNHEY and CDR2 SMNVEV (reference sequence). The V end lost 6 bases, the J end lost 4 bases, and 14 bases lay between the germline ends. CDR3 in amino acids: CASRRDFSADTQYF. The CDR3, as DNA: TGTGCCAGCAGGCGGGATTTTAGTGCAGATACGCAGTATTTT.